The 16 T cell receptor beta chains below all came from one sample that was sequenced in a study of OX40 agonist ivuxolimab in advanced cancers. Sequencing was performed with immunoSEQ multiplex PCR; in TCRdb, only in-frame clones are kept and a portion is missing. The top ten clones hold 30% to 35% of a sample with some 45,000 clones, about 90% of them seen once. The sample consisted of CD4+ or CD8+ T cells sorted from blood, taken in a trial of the OX40 agonist ivuxolimab. These receptors all stem from an adult with an advanced solid tumor such as melanoma, head and neck, liver or kidney cancer.

CDR3: CASSREYTGELFF. The CDR3 DNA is TGTGCCAGCAGCCGGGAATACACCGGGGAGCTGTTTTTT. This chain joins TRBV7-6 and TRBJ2-2; a weak D match, TRBD2 (5 bases). V lost 5 bases to trimming and J lost 3 bases, with 7 bases between them. The CDR3 spans 13 residues. The germline gives CDR1 SGHVS, CDR2 FNYEAQ.

This clone has a single count. The chain couples TRBV7-3 to TRBJ2-7; D tentatively reads TRBD1 or TRBD2 (6 bases each). CDR1 and CDR2 from the germline V gene are SGHTA and FQGTGA. The CDR3 totals 15 residues. Trimming stripped 4 bases from V and 6 bases from J, with 19 bases between. As DNA, the CDR3 is TGTGCCAGCAGCTCAAAGAGCGTCGGGGGCAGCGAGCAGTACTTC. This encodes CASSSKSVGGSEQYF.

The gene calls are TRBV7-2 and TRBJ2-3; 9 bases are a match to TRBD2. The germline V gene has CDR1 SGHTA and CDR2 FQGNSA. This CDR3 has 15 amino acids. J lost 4 bases, V lost 2 bases, and 4 bases had no gene match. Written as DNA, the CDR3 is TGTGCCAGCAGCTTACAGCGGGGGGCCTCAGATACGCAGTATTTT. Its protein is CASSLQRGASDTQYF.

The rearrangement links TRBV7-3 to TRBJ2-3; the D is unclear. The length of the CDR3 is 14 residues. Germline CDR1 reads SGHTA; CDR2 reads FQGTGA. Trimming cost V 1 base and J 3 bases, with 8 bases left between them. CDR3 sequence reads: CASSLSSTTDTQYF. CDR3 DNA sequence: TGTGCCAGCAGCTTAAGTAGCACGACAGATACGCAGTATTTT. Complete variable domain (other parts from reference TRBV7-3 and TRBJ2-3): GAGVSQTPSNKVTEKGKYVELRCDPISGHTALYWYRQSLGQGPEFLIYFQGTGAADDSGLPNDRFFAVRPEGSVSTLKIQRTERGDSAVYLCASSLSSTTDTQYFGPGTRLTVL.

This clone showed up just once. This chain uses TRBV29-1 with TRBJ2-5; a possible D gene is TRBD2 (6 bases). Trimming shortened V by 3 bases and J by 5 bases, and 19 bases separated the two germline ends. Germline CDR1 is SQVTM and CDR2 is ANQGSEA. The CDR3 length is 15 residues. CDR3 amino acids: CSVDGQGGREETQYF. The CDR3 DNA is TGCAGCGTTGACGGCCAAGGAGGGCGTGAGGAGACCCAGTACTTC.

This sequence joins TRBV11-2 and TRBJ1-5, with a possible D match to TRBD1 (5 bases). Trimming removed 2 bases at V and 7 bases at J, with 15 bases between. Germline V gives CDR1 SGHAT, CDR2 FQNNGV. The CDR3 spans 15 residues. The CDR3 coding sequence is TGTGCCAGCAGCTTATTTGGGGGAGAGGGGCAGCCCCAGCATTTT. Its protein product is CASSLFGGEGQPQHF.

This clone was observed a few times. The rearrangement links TRBV20-1 to TRBJ1-1; D remains ambiguous. V lost 6 bases and J 1 base, leaving 6 bases between the germline ends. CDR3 length: 11 amino acids. Germline V CDR1 and CDR2: DFQATT, SNEGSKA (reference sequence). CDR3 sequence: CSAAGNTEAFF. Written as DNA, the CDR3 is TGCAGTGCCGCAGGGAACACTGAAGCTTTCTTT.

This chain uses TRBV5-6 with TRBJ2-1, with TRBD1 identical over 8 bases. Germline loops: CDR1 SGHDT, CDR2 YYEEEE. Germline trimming cut 2 bases from V and 1 base from J; bases unmatched to any gene: 2. The CDR3 runs to 15 residues. The CDR3 region is CASSLTGGSYNEQFF. CDR3 nucleotides: TGTGCCAGCAGCTTAACAGGGGGTTCCTACAATGAGCAGTTCTTC.

This chain links TRBV6-1 with TRBJ2-5; the match to TRBD2 covers 9 bases. Germline V gene sequence: CDR1 MNHNS, CDR2 SASEGT. There are 16 residues in the CDR3. V shed 4 bases and J 1 base; nucleotides not matched to a gene: 7. DNA for the CDR3: TGTGCCAGCAGTGGGATTCTAGCGGGACTCCAAGAGACCCAGTACTTC. It is translated as CASSGILAGLQETQYF.

The chain employs TRBV30 and TRBJ2-1; D might be TRBD2 (5 bases). CDR1 and CDR2 from the germline V gene are GTSNPN and SVGIG (reference sequence). The V end was cut by 0 bases, the J end by 6 bases, with 15 bases between. The CDR3 runs 15 residues. CDR3 nucleotides: TGTGCCTGGAGTGTAAGGACTCGGTTTGGCAATGAGCAGTTCTTC. Amino acid sequence: CAWSVRTRFGNEQFF.

The CDR3 region is CASSQGGQVGIQYF. In DNA, the CDR3 is TGTGCCAGCAGCCAAGGTGGGCAGGTGGGCATTCAGTACTTC. The chain links TRBV4-2 to TRBJ2-4; D unresolved. V lost 1 base and J 9 bases, leaving 13 bases between the germline ends. CDR1 is LGHNA, CDR2 YNFKEQ, per germline. The length of the CDR3 is 14 residues.

The chain recombines TRBV19 with TRBJ1-2, with D hard to call. The CDR3 extends over 13 amino acids. V was trimmed by 5 bases and J by 3 bases, leaving 10 bases between them. Germline loops: CDR1 LNHDA, CDR2 SQIVND (reference sequence). CDR3 nucleotides: TGTGCCAGTAGTGTCCAGTCCGACTATGGCTACACCTTC. It encodes CASSVQSDYGYTF.

This clone appeared once. The rearrangement links TRBV9 to TRBJ2-3; D gene unclear. This CDR3 is 13 amino acids long. V dropped 0 bases and J dropped 3 bases, with 5 bases sitting between them. Per germline, CDR1 SGDLS and CDR2 YYNGEE. CDR3 amino acids: CASSVARTDTQYF. The CDR3 nucleotides read TGTGCCAGCAGCGTAGCTAGAACAGATACGCAGTATTTT.

The J gene is TRBJ1-5, the V gene TRBV6-6; D might be TRBD1 (5 bases). CDR1 and CDR2 (germline): MNHNY, SVGAGI (reference sequence). The V end lost 4 bases, the J end lost 4 bases, and 8 bases lay between the germline ends. The CDR3 length is 13 residues. CDR3 region: CASSSTGNQPQHF. CDR3 nucleotide sequence: TGTGCCAGCAGTTCCACAGGTAATCAGCCCCAGCATTTT.

The J gene is TRBJ1-2, the V gene TRBV5-5; tentative D call: TRBD1 (5 bases). Trimming removed 0 bases at V and 8 bases at J, with 11 bases between. The CDR3 is 13 residues long. Germline CDR1 reads SGHKS; CDR2 reads YYEKEE (reference sequence). CDR3 DNA sequence: TGTGCCAGCAGCTTGGAGTGGACATCCGGCTACACCTTC. Translating gives CASSLEWTSGYTF.

The CDR3 sequence: CASIGGGKLFF. In DNA form, the CDR3 reads TGCGCCAGCATCGGGGGGGGAAAACTGTTTTTT. The chain uses TRBV10-1 and TRBJ1-4; maybe TRBD1 (5 bases). CDR1 and CDR2 (germline): WNHNN, SYGVQD (reference sequence). CDR3 length: 11 residues. Trimming left V 7 bases short and J 10 bases short, with 10 bases between.